This T cell receptor (beta chain) is drawn from a study of T cell responses to AZD1222 COVID-19 vaccine. As for this clone: As yet, its antigen is unknown.

Clones were read by immunoSEQ multiplex PCR, and TCRdb kept only the in-frame ones, dropping some. The table records over 120,000 clones, more than 70% of them present only once. Regarding the study as a whole: Unmutated variant regions are reportedly targeted by nearly half of spike-specific TCRs. Clonal diversity was possibly underestimated, and white British individuals and females predominated among donors. Spike-specific TCR repertoires showed rising breadth and depth after two AZD1222 doses.

This CDR3 has 17 residues. CDR1 and CDR2 from the germline V gene are MNHNY and SVGAGI (reference sequence). Trimming took 5 bases from V and 5 from J; bases not matched to a gene: 14. V gene TRBV6-6 combines with J gene TRBJ2-3, with 9 bases matching TRBD2. This TCR derives from an adult who received the AZD1222 COVID-19 vaccine. Material: peripheral blood, obtained 28 days after the second AZD1222 dose. The CDR3, as DNA: TGTGCCAGCAGTCCCCTCCGAGCGGGGGGCGGGGGAGATACGCAGTATTTT. This sequence encodes CASSPLRAGGGGDTQYF.